This entry is about one T cell receptor beta chain. What it binds is unknown. Following extraction, RNA underwent reverse transcription to cDNA, which served as the sequencing template. Here immunoSEQ multiplex PCR was the method, and the copy in TCRdb shows in-frame clones only, minus some. Among 180,000 or so clones listed, around 63% were seen once. The investigators collected lesional scalp punch biopsies and peripheral blood from alopecia areata patients. V gave up 7 bases and J gave up 6 bases, with 9 bases separating them. Germline CDR1 reads SQVTM; CDR2 reads ANQGSEA. The CDR3 is 10 residues long. This specimen comes from a study of CD8+ T cells in alopecia areata. Points from the study as a whole: It was lesional scalp, especially alopecia totalis/universalis, that showed higher clonality than normal scalp.

This chain joins TRBV29-1 and TRBJ1-2; possible D gene TRBD1, 5 bases. The sequencing used CD4+ T cells sorted from blood, collected at week 0. This TCR came from a human donor with alopecia areata. CDR3 region: CSGEQDGYTF. CDR3 bases: TGCAGCGGAGAACAGGATGGCTACACCTTC.